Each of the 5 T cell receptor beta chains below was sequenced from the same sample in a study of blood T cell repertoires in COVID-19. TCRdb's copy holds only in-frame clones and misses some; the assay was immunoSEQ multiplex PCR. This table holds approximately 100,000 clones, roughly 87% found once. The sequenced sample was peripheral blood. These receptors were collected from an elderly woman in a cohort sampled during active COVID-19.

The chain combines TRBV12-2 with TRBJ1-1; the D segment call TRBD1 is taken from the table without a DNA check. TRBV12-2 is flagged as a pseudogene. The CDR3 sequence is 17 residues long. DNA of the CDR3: TGTGCAAGTCGCAGGACTCAGGGGTGGAGGTTCGACACTGAAGCTTTCTTT. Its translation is CASRRTQGWRFDTEAFF.

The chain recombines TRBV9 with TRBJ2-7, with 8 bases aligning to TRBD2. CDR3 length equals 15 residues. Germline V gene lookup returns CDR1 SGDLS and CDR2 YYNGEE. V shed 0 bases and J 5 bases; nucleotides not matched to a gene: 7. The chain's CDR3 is CASSVDPAGDHEQYF. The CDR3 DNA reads TGTGCCAGCAGCGTAGATCCAGCGGGAGACCACGAGCAGTACTTC. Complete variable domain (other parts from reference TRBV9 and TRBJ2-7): DSGVTQTPKHLITATGQRVTLRCSPRSGDLSVYWYQQSLDQGLQFLIQYYNGEERAKGNILERFSAQQFPDLHSELNLSSLELGDSALYFCASSVDPAGDHEQYFGPGTRLTVT.

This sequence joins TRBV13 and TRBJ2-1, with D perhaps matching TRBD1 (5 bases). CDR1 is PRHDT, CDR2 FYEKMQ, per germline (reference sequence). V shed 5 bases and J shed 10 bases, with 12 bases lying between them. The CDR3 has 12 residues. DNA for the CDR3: TGTGCCAGCAGCGTCAGGGCTCGAGAGCAGTTCTTC. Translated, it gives CASSVRAREQFF.

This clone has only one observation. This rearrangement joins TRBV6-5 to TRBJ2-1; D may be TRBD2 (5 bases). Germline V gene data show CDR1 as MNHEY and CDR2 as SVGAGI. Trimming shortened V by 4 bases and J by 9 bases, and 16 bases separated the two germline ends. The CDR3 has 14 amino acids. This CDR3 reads CASSSQASSREQFF. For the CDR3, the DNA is TGTGCCAGCAGTTCCCAGGCTAGCAGTCGTGAGCAGTTCTTC.

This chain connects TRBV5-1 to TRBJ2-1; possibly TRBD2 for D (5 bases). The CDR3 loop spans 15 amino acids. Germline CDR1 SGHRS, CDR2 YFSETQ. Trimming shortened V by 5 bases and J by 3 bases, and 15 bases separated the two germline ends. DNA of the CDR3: TGCGCCAGCAGTTCGGTCCGGGGTCTCTACAATGAGCAGTTCTTC. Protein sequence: CASSSVRGLYNEQFF.